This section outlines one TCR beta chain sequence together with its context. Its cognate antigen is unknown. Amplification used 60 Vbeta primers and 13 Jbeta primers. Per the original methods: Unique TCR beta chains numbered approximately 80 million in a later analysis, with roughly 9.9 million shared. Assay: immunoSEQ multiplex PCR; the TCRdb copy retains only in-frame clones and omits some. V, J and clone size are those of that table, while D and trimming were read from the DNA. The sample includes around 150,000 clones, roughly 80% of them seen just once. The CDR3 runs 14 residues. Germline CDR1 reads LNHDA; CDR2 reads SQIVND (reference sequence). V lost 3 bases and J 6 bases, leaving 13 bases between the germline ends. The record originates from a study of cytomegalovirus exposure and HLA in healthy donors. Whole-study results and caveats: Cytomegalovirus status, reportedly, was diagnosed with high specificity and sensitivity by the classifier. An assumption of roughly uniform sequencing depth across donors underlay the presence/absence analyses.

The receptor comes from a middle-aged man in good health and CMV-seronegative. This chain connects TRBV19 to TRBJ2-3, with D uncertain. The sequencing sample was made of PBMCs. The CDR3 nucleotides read TGTGCCAGTAGTATCGCGTCCTTTAAGGATACGCAGTATTTT. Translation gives CASSIASFKDTQYF. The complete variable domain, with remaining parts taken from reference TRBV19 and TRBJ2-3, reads DGGITQSPKYLFRKEGQNVTLSCEQNLNHDAMYWYRQDPGQGLRLIYYSQIVNDFQKGDIAEGYSVSREKKESFPLTVTSAQKNPTAFYLCASSIASFKDTQYFGPGTRLTVL.